This record looks at one T cell receptor (beta chain) sequence and its context. Its antigen is not known. V shed 2 bases, J shed 5 bases, and the junction held 8 bases outside the gene matches. CDR1 and CDR2 (germline): SGHDT, YYEEEE. The CDR3 spans 15 residues. Treatment of all HIV participants took place in the United States. This record belongs to a study of long-term antiretroviral therapy in people with HIV. The study, taken as a whole, reports: Clones that had undergone expansion before ART dominated the repertoire at all time points. Even long-term ART left TRB diversity below transplant donor controls, despite gains.

The run of the v3.0 immunoSEQ assay was at survey level. Some clones are missing from TCRdb's copy, which holds only in-frame ones; the method was immunoSEQ multiplex PCR. This sample has approximately 23,000 clones, with 81% found just once. This material consisted of unsorted PBMCs, taken 1.5 years after starting antiretroviral therapy. The chain uses TRBV5-6 and TRBJ1-2; TRBD1 aligns across 8 bases. This clonotype was sampled from a man aged 25-45 years with HIV. In DNA, the CDR3 is TGTGCCAGCAGCTTCTACGGACAGGGTAGTTATGGCTACACCTTC. Translated, it gives CASSFYGQGSYGYTF.